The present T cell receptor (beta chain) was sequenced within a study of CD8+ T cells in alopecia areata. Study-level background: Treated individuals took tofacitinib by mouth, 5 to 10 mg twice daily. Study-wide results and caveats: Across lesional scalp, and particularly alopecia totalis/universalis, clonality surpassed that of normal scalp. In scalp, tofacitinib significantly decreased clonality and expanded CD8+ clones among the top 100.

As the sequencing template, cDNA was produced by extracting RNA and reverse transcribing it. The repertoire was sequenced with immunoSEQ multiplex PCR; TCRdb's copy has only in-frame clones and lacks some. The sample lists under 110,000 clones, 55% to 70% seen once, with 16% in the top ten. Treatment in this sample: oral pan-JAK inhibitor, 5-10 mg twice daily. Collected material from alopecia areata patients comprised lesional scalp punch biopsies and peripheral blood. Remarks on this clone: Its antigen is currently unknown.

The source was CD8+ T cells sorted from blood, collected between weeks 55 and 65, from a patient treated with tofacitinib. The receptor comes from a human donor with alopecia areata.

The CDR3 bases are TGTGCCAGCAGCGTAGTGAGGGAGGATGGCTACACCTTC. Protein product: CASSVVREDGYTF. The chain couples TRBV9 to TRBJ1-2; no definite D call. Germline loops: CDR1 SGDLS, CDR2 YYNGEE. V was pared by 0 bases and J by 6 bases, with 9 bases between. This CDR3 is built from 13 residues.